This T cell receptor (beta chain) was recovered during a study of CD8+ T cells in alopecia areata. Study-level background: Each of the treated patients was given oral tofacitinib, 5 to 10 mg twice daily, for moderate-to-severe alopecia areata.

In germline, CDR1 is GTSNPN, CDR2 SVGIG (reference sequence). The ends were cut back, 5 bases at V and 8 bases at J, with 16 bases in the middle. The CDR3 consists of 13 residues. A remark on this clone: Its antigen is unidentified.

It was cDNA, reverse transcribed from extracted RNA, that served as the sequencing template. Some clones are missing from TCRdb's copy, which holds only in-frame ones; the method was immunoSEQ multiplex PCR. The repertoire holds 120,000 or so clones, with around 60% as singletons. Treatment specified: oral pan-JAK inhibitor, 5-10 mg twice daily. Broader study findings: Scalp samples also yield sequences of resident alphabeta T cells from normal skin. Normal scalp showed lower clonality than lesional scalp, especially alopecia totalis/universalis.

Here the sequenced sample was CD4+ T cells sorted from blood, taken at week 4, from a patient treated with tofacitinib. This chain connects TRBV30 to TRBJ2-1, with D maybe TRBD2 (6 bases). The TCR sequence derives from a human donor with alopecia areata. CDR3 sequence (DNA): TGTGCCTGGGCGGGACTGGTCGGCGATGAGCAGTTCTTC. As protein: CAWAGLVGDEQFF.